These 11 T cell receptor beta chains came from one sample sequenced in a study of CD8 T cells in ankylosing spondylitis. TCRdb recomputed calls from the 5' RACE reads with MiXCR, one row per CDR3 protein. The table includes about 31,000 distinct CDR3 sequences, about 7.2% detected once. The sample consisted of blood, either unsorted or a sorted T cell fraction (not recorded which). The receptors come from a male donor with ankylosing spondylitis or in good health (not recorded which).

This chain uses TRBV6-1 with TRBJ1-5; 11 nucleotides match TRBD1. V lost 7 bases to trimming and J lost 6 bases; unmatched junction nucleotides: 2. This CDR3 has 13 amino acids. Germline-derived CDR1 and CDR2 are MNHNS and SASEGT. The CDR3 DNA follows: TGTGCCAGCACTGGACAGGGGGCTCAGCCCCAGCATTTT. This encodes CASTGQGAQPQHF.

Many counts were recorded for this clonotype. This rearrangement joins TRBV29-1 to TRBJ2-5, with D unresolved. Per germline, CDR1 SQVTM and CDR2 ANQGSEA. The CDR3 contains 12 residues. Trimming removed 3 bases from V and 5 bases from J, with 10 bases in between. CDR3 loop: CSVEVDGETQYF. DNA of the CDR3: TGCAGCGTTGAGGTGGATGGGGAGACCCAGTACTTC.

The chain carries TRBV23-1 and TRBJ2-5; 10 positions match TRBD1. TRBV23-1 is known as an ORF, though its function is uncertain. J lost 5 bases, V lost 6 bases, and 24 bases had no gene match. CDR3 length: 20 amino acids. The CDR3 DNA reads TGCGCCAGCAGCCCAAGCCGGCCGCCTACCGGGACAGGGGTTGGGGAGACCCAGTACTTC. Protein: CASSPSRPPTGTGVGETQYF.

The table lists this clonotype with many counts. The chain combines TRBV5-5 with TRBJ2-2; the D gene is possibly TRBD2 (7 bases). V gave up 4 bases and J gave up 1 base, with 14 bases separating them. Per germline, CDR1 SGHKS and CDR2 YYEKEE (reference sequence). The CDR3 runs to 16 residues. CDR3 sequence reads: CASSRMGGLNTGELFF. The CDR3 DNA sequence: TGTGCCAGCAGCCGAATGGGGGGGCTGAACACCGGGGAGCTGTTTTTT.

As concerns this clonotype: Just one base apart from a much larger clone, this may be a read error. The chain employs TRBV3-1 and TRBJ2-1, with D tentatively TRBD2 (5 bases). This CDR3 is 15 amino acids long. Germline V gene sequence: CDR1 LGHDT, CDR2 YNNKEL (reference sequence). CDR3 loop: CACSKAQTGFIEQFF. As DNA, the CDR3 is TGTGCCTGCAGCAAAGCCCAGACGGGGTTCATCGAGCAGTTCTTC.

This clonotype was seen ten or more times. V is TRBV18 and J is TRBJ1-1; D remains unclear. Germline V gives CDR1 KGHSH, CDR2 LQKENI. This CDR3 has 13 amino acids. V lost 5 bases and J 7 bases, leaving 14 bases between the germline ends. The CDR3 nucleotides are TGTGCCAGCTCAGCCGACCCGAACGGTGAAGCTTTCTTT. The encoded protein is CASSADPNGEAFF. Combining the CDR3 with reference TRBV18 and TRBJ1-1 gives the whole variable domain NAGVMQNPRHLVRRRGQEARLRCSPMKGHSHVYWYRQLPEEGLKFMVYLQKENIIDESGMPKERFSAEFPKEGPSILRIQQVVRGDSAAYFCASSADPNGEAFFGQGTRLTVV.

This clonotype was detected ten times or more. CDR3 nucleotide sequence: TGCGCCAGCAGCCAAGGACTAGCGAGAGATACGCAGTATTTT. Amino acid sequence: CASSQGLARDTQYF. The chain carries TRBV5-1 and TRBJ2-3; TRBD2 matches at 9 bases. V shed 4 bases and J 5 bases; nucleotides not matched to a gene: 5. CDR3 length equals 14 residues. CDR1 SGHRS and CDR2 YFSETQ come from the germline V gene.

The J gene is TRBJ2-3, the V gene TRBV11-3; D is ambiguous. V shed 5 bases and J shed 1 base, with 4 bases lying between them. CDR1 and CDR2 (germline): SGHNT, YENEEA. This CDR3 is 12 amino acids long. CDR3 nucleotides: TGTGCCAGCAGCACCGGCACAGATACGCAGTATTTT. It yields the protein CASSTGTDTQYF.

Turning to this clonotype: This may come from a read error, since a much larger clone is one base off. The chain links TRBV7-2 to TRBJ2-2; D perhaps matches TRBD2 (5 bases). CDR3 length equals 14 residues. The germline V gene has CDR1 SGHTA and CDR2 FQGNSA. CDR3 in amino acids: CAGSGLPNTGELFF. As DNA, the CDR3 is TGTGCCGGCAGTGGACTGCCGAACACCGGGGAGCTGTTTTTT.

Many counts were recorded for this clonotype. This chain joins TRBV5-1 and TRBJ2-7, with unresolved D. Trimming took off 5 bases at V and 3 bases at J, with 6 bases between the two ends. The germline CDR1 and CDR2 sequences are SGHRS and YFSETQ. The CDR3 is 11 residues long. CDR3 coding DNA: TGCGCCAGCAGGGTTGGCTACGAGCAGTACTTC. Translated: CASRVGYEQYF. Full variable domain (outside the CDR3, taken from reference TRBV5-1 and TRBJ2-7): KAGVTQTPRYLIKTRGQQVTLSCSPISGHRSVSWYQQTPGQGLQFLFEYFSETQRNKGNFPGRFSGRQFSNSRSEMNVSTLELGDSALYLCASRVGYEQYFGPGTRLTVT.

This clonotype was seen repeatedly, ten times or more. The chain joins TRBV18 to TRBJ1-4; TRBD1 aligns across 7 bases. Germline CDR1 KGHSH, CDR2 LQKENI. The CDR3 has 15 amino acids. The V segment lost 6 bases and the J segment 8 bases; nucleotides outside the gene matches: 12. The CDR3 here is CASSLNRGGEEKLFF. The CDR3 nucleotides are TGTGCCAGCTCCCTCAACAGGGGAGGGGAAGAAAAACTGTTTTTT.